This is a list of T cell receptor beta chains from one sample in a study of OX40 agonist ivuxolimab in advanced cancers. The repertoire was sequenced with immunoSEQ multiplex PCR; TCRdb's copy has only in-frame clones and lacks some. Of some 100,000 clones in the sample, around 93% were seen once. The material was CD4+ or CD8+ T cells sorted from blood, obtained in a trial of the OX40 agonist ivuxolimab. These receptors originate from an adult with an advanced solid tumor such as melanoma, head and neck, liver or kidney cancer. Both conserved end residues are part of each CDR3. A D gene is named only where the DNA matches it firmly. Clone size is not always given. Where it is, it says once, few, many or a class for expanded clones.

>TRBV27|.|TRBJ1-5|.
CASRESSRVGGVSNQPQHF
TGTGCCAGCAGGGAATCCAGTAGAGTGGGGGGCGTTAGCAATCAGCCCCAGCATTTT
>TRBV6-5|TRBD1|TRBJ1-2|.
CASSPGTGGSYTF
TGTGCCAGCAGCCCCGGGACAGGGGGTTCCTACACCTTC
>TRBV28|.|TRBJ2-1|.
CASSLPLGNKGHEQFF
TGTGCCAGCAGTTTACCCCTCGGTAATAAGGGGCATGAGCAGTTCTTC
>TRBV19|.|TRBJ1-4|.
CASSQGFGANEKLFF
TGTGCCAGTAGCCAGGGTTTCGGGGCTAATGAAAAACTGTTTTTT
>TRBV14|.|TRBJ1-2|.
CASSPEGGRRWTVDYTF
TGTGCCAGCAGCCCAGAAGGAGGGAGAAGGTGGACCGTTGACTACACCTTC
>TRBV7-2|TRBD2|TRBJ2-7|.
CASSTGTSSLSREQYF
TGTGCCAGCAGCACCGGGACTAGCTCTTTATCTCGGGAGCAGTACTTC
>TRBV27|.|TRBJ2-7|.
CASSPRGFPSGEQYF
TGTGCCAGCAGTCCCAGGGGTTTCCCTTCTGGGGAGCAGTACTTC
>TRBV4-3|.|TRBJ2-7|.
CASSQGPGESYEQYF
TGCGCCAGCAGCCAAGGGCCAGGGGAGTCCTACGAGCAGTACTTC
>TRBV28|TRBD1|TRBJ2-2|.
CASGKGQGNTGELFF
TGTGCCAGCGGAAAGGGACAGGGGAACACCGGGGAGCTGTTTTTT
>TRBV5-1|.|TRBJ2-3|.
CASSLGFLSPDTQYF
TGCGCCAGCAGCTTGGGCTTTTTGAGTCCAGATACGCAGTATTTT
>TRBV4-2|.|TRBJ2-1|.
CASSHPGGNEQFF
TGTGCCAGCAGCCATCCCGGGGGCAATGAGCAGTTCTTC
>TRBV10-3|.|TRBJ2-5|.
CAIRRGADQETQYF
TGTGCCATCAGGCGCGGGGCAGACCAAGAGACCCAGTACTTC
>TRBV7-8|.|TRBJ1-2|.
CASSLDSYYGYTF
TGTGCCAGCAGCTTAGACAGTTACTATGGCTACACCTTC
>TRBV10-2|.|TRBJ2-7|.
CASIGTASYEQYF
TGCGCCAGCATCGGGACTGCGTCCTACGAGCAGTACTTC
>TRBV18|.|TRBJ2-2|.
CASSPPGNTGELFF
TGTGCCAGCTCACCTCCAGGGAACACCGGGGAGCTGTTTTTT
>TRBV4-1|.|TRBJ1-2|few
CASSPEQGFNYGYTF
TGCGCCAGCAGCCCCGAACAGGGTTTCAACTATGGCTACACCTTC
>TRBV7-2|.|TRBJ2-6|.
CASSPQGAGANVLTF
TGTGCCAGCAGCCCGCAGGGTGCCGGGGCCAACGTCCTGACTTTC
>TRBV28|TRBD1|TRBJ2-7|.
CASSGQGWEQYF
TGTGCCAGCAGCGGACAGGGTTGGGAGCAGTACTTC
>TRBV7-2|.|TRBJ2-7|once
CASSSLPGEQYF
TGTGCCAGCAGCTCGCTTCCGGGGGAGCAGTACTTC
>TRBV19|.|TRBJ1-5|.
CASSIVGSFQPQHF
TGTGCCAGTAGTATAGTAGGGTCTTTTCAGCCCCAGCATTTT
>TRBV30|.|TRBJ1-3|.
CAWSVVGDTIYF
TGTGCCTGGAGTGTCGTTGGGGACACCATATATTTT
>TRBV27|TRBD1|TRBJ1-2|.
CASSLYGTGADRNYGYTF
TGTGCCAGCAGTTTATACGGGACAGGGGCAGATCGTAACTATGGCTACACCTTC
>TRBV5-4|TRBD2|TRBJ2-7|.
CASSRTSGRAYEQYF
TGTGCCAGCAGCCGGACTAGCGGGAGGGCCTACGAGCAGTACTTC
>TRBV19|TRBD2|TRBJ2-1|.
CASSRSTSGRSRTPRNEQFF
TGTGCCAGTAGTAGGTCAACTAGCGGGAGGTCCCGAACTCCTAGAAATGAGCAGTTCTTC
>TRBV4-2|.|TRBJ2-3|.
CASSQALGDTQYF
TGTGCCAGCAGCCAAGCATTGGGGGATACGCAGTATTTT
>TRBV11-2|.|TRBJ2-5|once
CASSRLGGQEWETQYF
TGTGCCAGCAGCCGCCTTGGAGGCCAGGAATGGGAGACCCAGTACTTC
>TRBV5-4|.|TRBJ2-6|.
CASSLDPRANVLTF
TGTGCCAGCAGCTTGGACCCGAGGGCCAACGTCCTGACTTTC
>TRBV5-1|.|TRBJ1-4|few
CASSRVQESEKLFF
TGCGCCAGCAGTCGAGTCCAGGAGAGTGAAAAACTGTTTTTT
>TRBV11-3|.|TRBJ2-1|.
CASSLKPSENNEQFF
TGTGCCAGCAGCTTAAAGCCAAGCGAAAACAATGAGCAGTTCTTC
>TRBV6-4|TRBD1|TRBJ2-6|.
CASSEDRGDRGANVLTF
TGTGCCAGCAGTGAGGACAGGGGGGACCGTGGGGCCAACGTCCTGACTTTC
>TRBV2|.|TRBJ1-1|once
CASILTLGGTEAFF
TGTGCCAGCATTTTGACCCTCGGGGGCACTGAAGCTTTCTTT
>TRBV11-2|.|TRBJ1-1|.
CASSPLGGRTEAFF
TGTGCCAGCAGCCCTCTAGGGGGTCGAACTGAAGCTTTCTTT
>TRBV7-2|.|TRBJ2-1|.
CASSLGQFNEQFF
TGTGCCAGCAGCTTAGGGCAATTCAATGAGCAGTTCTTC
>TRBV7-6|TRBD2|TRBJ2-3|.
CASSRRTLAGLADTQYF
TGTGCCAGCAGCCGACGGACCCTAGCGGGACTTGCAGATACGCAGTATTTT
>TRBV18|.|TRBJ2-7|.
CASSPFDGSYEQYF
TGTGCCAGCTCACCTTTTGACGGATCCTACGAGCAGTACTTC
>TRBV4-2|.|TRBJ2-3|.
CASGEGGAGADTQYF
TGTGCCAGCGGCGAGGGGGGCGCGGGCGCAGATACGCAGTATTTT
>TRBV7-9|TRBD2|TRBJ2-5|.
CASSQLAGGETQYF
TGTGCCAGCAGCCAACTAGCGGGAGGAGAGACCCAGTACTTC
>TRBV18|TRBD1|TRBJ2-2|once
CASSPYKGANGELFF
TGTGCCAGCTCACCTTATAAGGGGGCGAACGGGGAGCTGTTTTTT
>TRBV2|.|TRBJ2-5|.
CASSEGRKDQETQYF
TGTGCCAGCAGTGAAGGGAGAAAGGACCAAGAGACCCAGTACTTC
>TRBV19|.|TRBJ2-7|.
CASSRRGEKQYF
TGTGCCAGTAGTAGAAGGGGGGAAAAGCAGTACTTC
>TRBV5-1|.|TRBJ1-1|.
CASSSTRNTEAFF
TGCGCCAGCAGCTCAACCAGAAACACTGAAGCTTTCTTT
>TRBV7-6|.|TRBJ2-5|.
CASSPEGPKGTQYF
TGTGCCAGCAGCCCCGAGGGGCCAAAGGGGACCCAGTACTTC
>TRBV28|.|TRBJ1-1|.
CASSSPGVEAFF
TGTGCCAGCAGTTCTCCAGGGGTTGAAGCTTTCTTT
>TRBV28|TRBD1|TRBJ2-3|.
CASSLYAGGPNADTQYF
TGTGCCAGCAGTTTATACGCAGGGGGCCCAAACGCAGATACGCAGTATTTT
>TRBV9|.|TRBJ1-2|.
CASSSPRGYTF
TGTGCCAGCAGCTCCCCGCGGGGCTACACCTTC
>TRBV4-3|TRBD2|TRBJ2-7|.
CASSQESTSGRQEQYF
TGCGCCAGCAGCCAAGAGAGCACTAGCGGGAGGCAGGAGCAGTACTTC
>TRBV29-1|TRBD1|TRBJ2-5|.
CSVQRTGSRTQYF
TGCAGCGTGCAACGGACAGGGTCGAGGACCCAGTACTTC
>TRBV13|TRBD1|TRBJ2-2|.
CASSSGTGRFTGELFF
TGTGCCAGCAGCTCCGGGACAGGGCGTTTCACCGGGGAGCTGTTTTTT
>TRBV11-2|.|TRBJ1-4|.
CASRQQGNEKLFF
TGTGCCAGCAGGCAACAGGGTAATGAAAAACTGTTTTTT
>TRBV28|TRBD1|TRBJ2-1|.
CASSPSRDRGYNEQLF
TGTGCCAGCAGTCCATCCCGGGACAGAGGATACAATGAGCAGCTCTTC
>TRBV9|.|TRBJ1-1|once
CASSVTGGQLNTEAFF
TGTGCCAGCAGCGTTACGGGGGGCCAACTGAACACTGAAGCTTTCTTT
>TRBV20-1|.|TRBJ1-1|.
CSAPRQTEAFF
TGCAGTGCTCCACGACAGACTGAAGCTTTCTTT